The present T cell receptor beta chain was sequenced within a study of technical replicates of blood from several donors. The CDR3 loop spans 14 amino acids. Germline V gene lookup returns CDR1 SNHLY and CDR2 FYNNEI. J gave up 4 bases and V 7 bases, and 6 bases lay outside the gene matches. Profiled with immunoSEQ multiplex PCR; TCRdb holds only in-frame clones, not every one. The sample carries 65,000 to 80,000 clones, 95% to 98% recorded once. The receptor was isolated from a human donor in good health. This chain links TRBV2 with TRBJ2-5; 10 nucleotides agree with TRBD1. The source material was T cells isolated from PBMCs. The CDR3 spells CASTRQGAGETQYF. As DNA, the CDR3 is TGTGCCAGCACTAGACAGGGGGCAGGAGAGACCCAGTACTTC.